This is a list of T cell receptor beta chains from one sample in a study of T-cell reconstitution after alpha-beta-depleted transplantation in children. A single record per CDR3 protein comes from TCRdb applying MiXCR to the PCR reads. Among about 76,000 distinct CDR3 sequences listed, around an eighth were seen once. The sequencing here drew on PBMCs, mostly from graft donor cells, taken 180 days after TCRalphabeta/CD19-depleted stem cell transplant. The receptors shown here come from a male patient between 2 and 9 years old who had a stem cell transplant for acute lymphoblastic leukemia, so the T cells may come from the graft donor. Each CDR3 is given with its conserved first and last residue. D genes are given only for firm matches. Size values are once, few and many counts, or a class for expanded clones, and some rows have none.

d_call j_call v_call cdr3_length clone_size cdr3_aa cdr3_nt
. TRBJ1-5 TRBV10-3 15 few CAISESAGLRQPQHF TGTGCCATCAGTGAGTCGGCAGGTTTAAGGCAGCCCCAGCATTTT
. TRBJ2-3 TRBV4-3 15 . CASSQDKKGTDTQYF TGCGCCAGCAGCCAAGATAAAAAGGGGACAGATACGCAGTATTTT
TRBD1 TRBJ2-3 TRBV7-2 16 . CASSLGQAVYTDTQYF TGTGCCAGCAGCTTGGGACAGGCGGTGTACACAGATACGCAGTATTTT
. TRBJ2-2 TRBV20-1 15 few CSARVARGLGGELFF TGCAGTGCTAGAGTCGCCCGGGGGCTAGGCGGGGAGCTGTTTTTT
. TRBJ1-1 TRBV6-1 13 many CASRDGPYTEAFF TGTGCCAGCAGGGACGGACCTTACACTGAAGCTTTCTTT
TRBD1 TRBJ2-3 TRBV24-1 15 few CATSALSKGANTQYF TGTGCCACCAGTGCCCTAAGCAAGGGGGCTAATACGCAGTATTTT
TRBD1 TRBJ1-3 TRBV28 14 many CASSRQGSGNTIYF TGTGCCAGCAGCCGACAGGGTTCTGGAAACACCATATATTTT
. TRBJ2-7 TRBV29-1 15 many CSVALGGLPTYEQYF TGCAGCGTTGCCCTCGGGGGACTTCCGACCTACGAGCAGTACTTC
TRBD1 TRBJ1-1 TRBV6-5 16 many CASSYFGQGGTTEAFF TGTGCCAGCAGTTACTTTGGACAGGGTGGAACCACTGAAGCTTTCTTT
. TRBJ1-1 TRBV19 14 few CASRTTEGNTEAFF TGTGCCAGTAGGACGACAGAGGGAAACACTGAAGCTTTCTTT
TRBD2 TRBJ2-1 TRBV4-2 15 few CASSQREGTYNEQFF TGTGCCAGCAGCCAACGGGAGGGCACCTACAATGAGCAGTTCTTC
. TRBJ2-7 TRBV12-3/TRBV12-4 13 few CASRDGSRHEQYF TGTGCCAGCAGGGACGGGAGCCGACACGAGCAGTACTTC
. TRBJ2-4 TRBV11-2 18 . CASSLGLGGQIAKNIQYF TGTGCCAGCAGCTTAGGGTTGGGGGGGCAAATAGCCAAAAACATTCAGTACTTC
. TRBJ2-6 TRBV7-2 15 few CASSPGWARANVLTF TGTGCCAGCAGCCCGGGCTGGGCGAGGGCCAACGTCCTGACTTTC
TRBD1 TRBJ1-5 TRBV20-1 14 . CSASMGQVLGPQHF TGCAGTGCTTCTATGGGACAGGTATTAGGACCCCAGCATTTT
. TRBJ1-5 TRBV12-3/TRBV12-4 15 few CASSLGTASNQPQHF TGTGCCAGCAGTTTAGGGACGGCTAGCAATCAGCCCCAGCATTTT
TRBD1 TRBJ2-3 TRBV12-3/TRBV12-4 15 many CASSRGQAPTDTQYF TGTGCCAGCAGTCGTGGACAGGCCCCTACAGATACGCAGTATTTT
. TRBJ2-6 TRBV15 16 few CATSRGRGSVANVLTF TGTGCCACCAGCAGAGGCAGGGGCTCTGTGGCCAACGTCCTGACTTTC
. TRBJ2-1 TRBV5-1 11 . CASSSLYEQFF TGCGCCAGCAGCTCCCTTTATGAGCAGTTCTTC
. TRBJ1-3 TRBV12-3/TRBV12-4 16 . CASSFLQVVSGNTIYF TGTGCCAGCAGTTTTCTACAGGTCGTCTCTGGAAACACCATATATTTT
. TRBJ1-1 TRBV20-1 17 . CSARDPARADQNTEAFF TGCAGTGCTAGAGATCCCGCTCGGGCAGACCAAAACACTGAAGCTTTCTTT
. TRBJ2-7 TRBV7-7 15 . CASSLASGLPWEQYF TGTGCTAGCAGCTTAGCCAGCGGATTACCATGGGAGCAGTACTTC
TRBD2 TRBJ2-2 TRBV20-1 15 . CSARDPGGNTGELFF TGCAGTGCTAGAGACCCGGGGGGGAACACCGGGGAGCTGTTTTTT
TRBD2 TRBJ2-2 TRBV10-1 15 few CASSWGGANTGELFF TGCGCCAGCAGTTGGGGGGGGGCGAACACCGGGGAGCTGTTTTTT
TRBD2 TRBJ2-3 TRBV6-5 15 . CASSFLAGVTDTQYF TGTGCCAGCAGTTTTCTAGCGGGAGTCACAGATACGCAGTATTTT
. TRBJ1-5 TRBV21-1 19 few CASIRGGGGRGESNQPQHF TGTGCCAGCATTAGGGGAGGAGGGGGGAGAGGAGAGAGCAATCAGCCCCAGCATTTT
. TRBJ2-7 TRBV7-2 15 few CASSLDIYATYEQYF TGTGCCAGCAGCTTAGATATATACGCAACCTACGAGCAGTACTTC
. TRBJ1-2 TRBV20-1 15 . CSAGGFYTTNYGYTF TGCAGTGCTGGAGGGTTTTATACGACTAACTATGGCTACACCTTC
. TRBJ2-3 TRBV13 15 . CASSPGRGSTDTQYF TGTGCCAGCAGCCCAGGACGGGGGAGCACAGATACGCAGTATTTT
. TRBJ1-4 TRBV4-3 17 few CASSQEVLGRTNEKLFF TGCGCCAGCAGCCAGGAGGTCTTAGGGAGGACTAATGAAAAACTGTTTTTT
TRBD1 TRBJ1-5 TRBV6-1 15 . CASSLRTGPNQPQHF TGTGCCAGCAGCCTTCGGACAGGCCCCAATCAGCCCCAGCATTTT
. TRBJ1-2 TRBV6-2/TRBV6-3 15 few CASRWTERDIEDYTF TGTGCCAGCAGATGGACGGAGCGGGACATAGAGGATTACACCTTC
TRBD2 TRBJ2-3 TRBV6-1 14 . CASSPTSGGDTQYF TGTGCCAGCAGCCCGACTAGCGGGGGAGATACGCAGTATTTT
TRBD1 TRBJ1-2 TRBV7-2 15 few CASSPPGQPSYGYTF TGTGCCAGCAGTCCACCGGGACAGCCTTCCTATGGCTACACCTTC
TRBD1 TRBJ1-2 TRBV20-1 15 few CSGRTGPNPNYGYTF TGCAGTGGGAGGACAGGACCTAACCCCAACTATGGCTACACCTTC
TRBD1 TRBJ2-4 TRBV15 20 few CATSRGYRDRVKLAKNIQYF TGTGCCACCAGCAGGGGGTACCGGGACAGGGTGAAGTTGGCCAAAAACATTCAGTACTTC
TRBD1 TRBJ2-7 TRBV20-1 12 many CSAGTAMDEQYF TGCAGTGCCGGGACAGCTATGGACGAGCAGTACTTC
. TRBJ2-3 TRBV5-1 14 few CASTLTGYTDTQYF TGCGCCAGCACCCTAACGGGGTACACAGATACGCAGTATTTT
. TRBJ2-3 TRBV12-3/TRBV12-4 15 . CASRGRSGRTDTQYF TGTGCCAGCAGGGGCCGGAGCGGACGCACAGATACGCAGTATTTT
. TRBJ1-1 TRBV12-3/TRBV12-4 12 few CASSRGITEAFF TGTGCCAGCAGCCGTGGGATCACTGAAGCTTTCTTT
. TRBJ2-4 TRBV4-3 15 . CASSQDQRGKNIQYF TGCGCCAGCAGCCAAGATCAGAGGGGGAAAAACATTCAGTACTTC
TRBD1 TRBJ2-1 TRBV28 14 medium-sized CASSFGQGGYEQFF TGTGCCAGCAGTTTTGGACAGGGTGGCTATGAGCAGTTCTTC
TRBD2 TRBJ2-3 TRBV20-1 13 many CSAWGLAGSTQYF TGCAGTGCTTGGGGACTAGCGGGGAGCACGCAGTATTTT
TRBD2 TRBJ2-7 TRBV5-5 14 many CATGRGLVPYEQYF TGTGCCACCGGAAGGGGACTAGTCCCCTACGAGCAGTACTTC
TRBD1 TRBJ2-7 TRBV7-2 15 . CASSLIGGQRNEQYF TGTGCCAGCAGCTTAATAGGGGGACAGAGGAACGAGCAGTACTTC
. TRBJ2-5 TRBV5-1 16 many CASSLGWEEFQETQYF TGCGCCAGCAGCTTGGGATGGGAGGAGTTCCAAGAGACCCAGTACTTC
. TRBJ2-7 TRBV9 14 few CASSVGGSPYEQYF TGTGCCAGCAGCGTAGGGGGTAGCCCCTACGAGCAGTACTTC
. TRBJ1-3 TRBV11-2 13 . CASSGRVADTIYF TGTGCCAGCAGCGGCAGGGTGGCAGACACCATATATTTT
. TRBJ1-1 TRBV5-1 13 many CASSFPSSTEAFF TGCGCCAGCAGCTTTCCCAGCAGCACTGAAGCTTTCTTT
. TRBJ2-4 TRBV4-2 15 few CASSRTLVVKNIQYF TGTGCCAGCAGCCGAACTCTAGTAGTCAAAAACATTCAGTACTTC
. TRBJ2-3 TRBV12-3/TRBV12-4 15 few CASSSDGAWGDTQYF TGTGCCAGCAGTTCCGATGGGGCATGGGGAGATACGCAGTATTTT
TRBD1 TRBJ2-2 TRBV7-2 15 . CASSLTGDRTGELFF TGTGCCAGCAGCTTAACAGGGGACCGCACCGGGGAGCTGTTTTTT
. TRBJ1-2 TRBV15 13 . CATSGISNYGYTF TGTGCCACCAGCGGTATTTCTAACTATGGCTACACCTTC
. TRBJ2-5 TRBV7-2 13 many CASSLKRAGTQYF TGTGCCAGCAGCTTAAAACGGGCGGGGACCCAGTACTTC
. TRBJ1-1 TRBV20-1 16 many CSAYTPQGRGNTEAFF TGCAGTGCATACACTCCACAGGGACGGGGGAACACTGAAGCTTTCTTT
. TRBJ2-3 TRBV12-3/TRBV12-4 16 many CASSIRWPGSTDTQYF TGTGCCAGCAGTATCAGGTGGCCGGGGTCCACAGATACGCAGTATTTT
TRBD2 TRBJ2-5 TRBV14 16 . CASSQDLAGARRGQYF TGTGCCAGCAGCCAAGACCTAGCGGGGGCTCGGCGGGGCCAGTACTTC
. TRBJ1-2 TRBV6-2/TRBV6-3 12 many CASSWAGDGYTF TGTGCCAGCAGTTGGGCAGGAGACGGCTACACCTTC
. TRBJ2-1 TRBV20-1 17 . CSASPTWVANGWNEQFF TGCAGTGCTAGCCCCACCTGGGTAGCCAACGGGTGGAATGAGCAGTTCTTC
. TRBJ2-5 TRBV18 12 few CASSQGEETQYF TGTGCCAGCTCACAGGGGGAGGAGACCCAGTACTTC